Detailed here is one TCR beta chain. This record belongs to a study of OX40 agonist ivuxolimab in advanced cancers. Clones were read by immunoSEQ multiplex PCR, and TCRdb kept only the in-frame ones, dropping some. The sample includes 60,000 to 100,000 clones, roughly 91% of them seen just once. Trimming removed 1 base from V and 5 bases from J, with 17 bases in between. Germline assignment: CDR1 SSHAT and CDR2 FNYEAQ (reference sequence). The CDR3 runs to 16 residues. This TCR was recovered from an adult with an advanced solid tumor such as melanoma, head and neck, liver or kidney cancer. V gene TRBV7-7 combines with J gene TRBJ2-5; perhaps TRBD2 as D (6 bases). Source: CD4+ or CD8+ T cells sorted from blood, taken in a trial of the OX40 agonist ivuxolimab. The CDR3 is CASSLGRLVLGETQYF. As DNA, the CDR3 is TGTGCCAGCAGCTTAGGGAGACTAGTTCTTGGGGAGACCCAGTACTTC.